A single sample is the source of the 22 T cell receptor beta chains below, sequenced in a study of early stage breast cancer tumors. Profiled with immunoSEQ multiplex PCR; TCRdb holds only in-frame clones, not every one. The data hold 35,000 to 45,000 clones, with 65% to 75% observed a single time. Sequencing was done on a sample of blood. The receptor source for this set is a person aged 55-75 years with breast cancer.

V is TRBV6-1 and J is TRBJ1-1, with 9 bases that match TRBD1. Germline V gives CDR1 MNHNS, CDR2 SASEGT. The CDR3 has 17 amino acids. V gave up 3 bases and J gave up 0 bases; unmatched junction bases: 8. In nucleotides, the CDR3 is TGTGCCAGCAGTGATAGGACAGGGGTCATCTTGAACACTGAAGCTTTCTTT. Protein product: CASSDRTGVILNTEAFF.

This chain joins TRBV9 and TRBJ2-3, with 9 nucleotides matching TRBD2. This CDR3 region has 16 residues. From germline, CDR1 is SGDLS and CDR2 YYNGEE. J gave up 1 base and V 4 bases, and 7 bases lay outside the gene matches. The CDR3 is CASSLRLAVRTDTQYF. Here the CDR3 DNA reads TGTGCCAGCAGCCTTCGACTAGCGGTCCGCACAGATACGCAGTATTTT. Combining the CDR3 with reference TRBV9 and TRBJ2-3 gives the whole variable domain DSGVTQTPKHLITATGQRVTLRCSPRSGDLSVYWYQQSLDQGLQFLIQYYNGEERAKGNILERFSAQQFPDLHSELNLSSLELGDSALYFCASSLRLAVRTDTQYFGPGTRLTVL.

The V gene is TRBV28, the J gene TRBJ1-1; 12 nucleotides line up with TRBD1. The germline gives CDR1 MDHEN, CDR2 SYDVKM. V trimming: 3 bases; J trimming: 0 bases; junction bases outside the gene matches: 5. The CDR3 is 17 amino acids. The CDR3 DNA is TGTGCCAGCAGTTTTGGGACAGGGGGCGTCTTGAACACTGAAGCTTTCTTT. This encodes CASSFGTGGVLNTEAFF.

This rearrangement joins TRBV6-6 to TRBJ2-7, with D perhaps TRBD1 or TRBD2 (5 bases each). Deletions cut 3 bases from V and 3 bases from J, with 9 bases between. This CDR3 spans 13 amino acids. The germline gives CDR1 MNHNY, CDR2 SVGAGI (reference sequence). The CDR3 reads CASSYRDDYEQYF. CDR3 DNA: TGTGCCAGCAGTTATCGGGACGACTACGAGCAGTACTTC.

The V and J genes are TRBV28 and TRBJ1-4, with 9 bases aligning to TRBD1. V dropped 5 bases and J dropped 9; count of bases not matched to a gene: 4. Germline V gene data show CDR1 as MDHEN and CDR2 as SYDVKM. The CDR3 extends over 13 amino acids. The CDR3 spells CASSTNRGQKLFF. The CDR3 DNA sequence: TGTGCCAGCAGTACGAACAGGGGGCAAAAACTGTTTTTT.

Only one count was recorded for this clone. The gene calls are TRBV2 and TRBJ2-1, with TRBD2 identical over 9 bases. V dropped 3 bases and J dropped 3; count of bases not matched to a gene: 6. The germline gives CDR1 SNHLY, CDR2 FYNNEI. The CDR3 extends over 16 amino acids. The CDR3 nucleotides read TGTGCCAGCAGTGAGGGGCTAGCGGGGTACTACAATGAGCAGTTCTTC. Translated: CASSEGLAGYYNEQFF. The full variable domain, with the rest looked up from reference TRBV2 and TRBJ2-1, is EPEVTQTPSHQVTQMGQEVILRCVPISNHLYFYWYRQILGQKVEFLVSFYNNEISEKSEIFDDQFSVERPDGSNFTLKIRSTKLEDSAMYFCASSEGLAGYYNEQFFGPGTRLTVL.

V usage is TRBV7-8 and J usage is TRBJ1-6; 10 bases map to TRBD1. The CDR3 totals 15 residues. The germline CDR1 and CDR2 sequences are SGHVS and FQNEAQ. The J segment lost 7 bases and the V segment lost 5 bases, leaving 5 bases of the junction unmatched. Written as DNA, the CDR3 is TGTGCCAGCAGCCTGAGGGACAGGGGCAATTCACCCCTCCACTTT. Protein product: CASSLRDRGNSPLHF.

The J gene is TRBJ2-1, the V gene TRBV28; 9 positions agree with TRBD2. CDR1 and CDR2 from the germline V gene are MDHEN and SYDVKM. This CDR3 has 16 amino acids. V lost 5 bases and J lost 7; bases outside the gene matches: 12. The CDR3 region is CASSPPGREGANEQFF. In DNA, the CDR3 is TGTGCCAGCAGTCCCCCTGGGCGGGAGGGGGCGAATGAGCAGTTCTTC.

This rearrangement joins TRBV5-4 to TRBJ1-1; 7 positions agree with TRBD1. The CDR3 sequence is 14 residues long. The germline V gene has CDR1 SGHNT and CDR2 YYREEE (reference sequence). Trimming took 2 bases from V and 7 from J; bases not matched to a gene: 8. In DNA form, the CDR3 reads TGTGCCAGCAGCTTCATTGGACAGGCAGATGAAGCTTTCTTT. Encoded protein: CASSFIGQADEAFF.

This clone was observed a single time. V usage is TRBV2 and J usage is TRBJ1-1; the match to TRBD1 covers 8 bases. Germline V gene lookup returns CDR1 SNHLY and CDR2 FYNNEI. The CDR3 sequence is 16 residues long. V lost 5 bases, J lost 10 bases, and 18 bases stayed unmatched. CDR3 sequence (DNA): TGTGCCAGCAGTCAAAGGACAGGGCAGGGGGGAATTCGAGCTTTCTTT. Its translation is CASSQRTGQGGIRAFF.

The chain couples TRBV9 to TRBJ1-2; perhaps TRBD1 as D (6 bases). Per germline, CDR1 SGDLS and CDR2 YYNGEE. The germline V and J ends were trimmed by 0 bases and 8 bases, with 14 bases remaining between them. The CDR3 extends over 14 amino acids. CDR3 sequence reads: CASSVGGQGSGYTF. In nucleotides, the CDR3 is TGTGCCAGCAGCGTAGGGGGGCAGGGTTCCGGCTACACCTTC.

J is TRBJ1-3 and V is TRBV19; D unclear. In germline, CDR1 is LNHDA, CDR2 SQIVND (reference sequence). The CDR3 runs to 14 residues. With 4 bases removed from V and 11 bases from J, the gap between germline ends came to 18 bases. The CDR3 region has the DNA TGTGCCAGTAGTACTACCAATCGGAATGGGGCCATATATTTT. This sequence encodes CASSTTNRNGAIYF.

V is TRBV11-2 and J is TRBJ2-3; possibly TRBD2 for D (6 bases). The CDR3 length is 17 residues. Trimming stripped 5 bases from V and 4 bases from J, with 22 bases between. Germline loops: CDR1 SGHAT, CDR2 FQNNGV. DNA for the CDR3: TGTGCCAGCAGCCCCGTACGTCGGCGGGAAAAGGCAGATACGCAGTATTTT. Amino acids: CASSPVRRREKADTQYF.

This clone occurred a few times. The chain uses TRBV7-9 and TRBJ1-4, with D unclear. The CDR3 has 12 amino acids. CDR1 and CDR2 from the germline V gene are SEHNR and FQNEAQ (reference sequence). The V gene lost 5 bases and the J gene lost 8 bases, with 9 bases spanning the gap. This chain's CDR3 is CASSRGREKLFF. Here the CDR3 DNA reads TGTGCCAGCAGCCGCGGGCGGGAAAAACTGTTTTTT.

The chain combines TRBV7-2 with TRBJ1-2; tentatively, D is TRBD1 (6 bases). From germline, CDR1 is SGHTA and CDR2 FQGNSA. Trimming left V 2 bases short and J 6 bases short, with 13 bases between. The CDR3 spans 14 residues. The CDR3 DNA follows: TGTGCCAGCAGCTTAATACAGGGTCGAAATGGCTACACCTTC. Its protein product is CASSLIQGRNGYTF. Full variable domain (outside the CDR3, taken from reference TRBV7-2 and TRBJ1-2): GAGVSQSPSNKVTEKGKDVELRCDPISGHTALYWYRQSLGQGLEFLIYFQGNSAPDKSGLPSDRFSAERTGGSVSTLTIQRTQQEDSAVYLCASSLIQGRNGYTFGSGTRLTVV.

CDR3 DNA: TGTGCCAGCAGCTTGGAGTCAGTGGAAGCTTTCTTT. It encodes CASSLESVEAFF. This rearrangement joins TRBV5-8 to TRBJ1-1; the D is unclear. V lost 0 bases, J lost 8 bases, and 8 bases lay in between. CDR3 length: 12 residues. The germline CDR1 and CDR2 sequences are SGHTS and YDEGEE.

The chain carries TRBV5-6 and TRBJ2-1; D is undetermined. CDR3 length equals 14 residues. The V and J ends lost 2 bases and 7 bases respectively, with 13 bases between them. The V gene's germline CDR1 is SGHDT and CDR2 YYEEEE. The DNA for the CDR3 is TGTGCCAGCAGCTTCTATAATTCAGGAAATGAGCAGTTCTTC. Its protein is CASSFYNSGNEQFF.

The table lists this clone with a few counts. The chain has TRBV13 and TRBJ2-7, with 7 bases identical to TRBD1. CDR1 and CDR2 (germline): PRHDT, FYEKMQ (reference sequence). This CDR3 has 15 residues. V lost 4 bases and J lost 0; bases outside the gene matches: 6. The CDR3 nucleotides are TGTGCCAGCAGCTATCGGACAGGAAACTCCTACGAGCAGTACTTC. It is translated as CASSYRTGNSYEQYF.

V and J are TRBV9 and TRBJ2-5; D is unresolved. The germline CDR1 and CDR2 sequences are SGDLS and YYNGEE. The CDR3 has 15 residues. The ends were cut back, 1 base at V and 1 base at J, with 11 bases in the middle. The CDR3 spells CASSVSSGIQETQYF. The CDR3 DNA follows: TGTGCCAGCAGCGTATCTTCAGGTATCCAAGAGACCCAGTACTTC. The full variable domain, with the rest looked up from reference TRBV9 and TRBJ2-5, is DSGVTQTPKHLITATGQRVTLRCSPRSGDLSVYWYQQSLDQGLQFLIQYYNGEERAKGNILERFSAQQFPDLHSELNLSSLELGDSALYFCASSVSSGIQETQYFGPGTRLLVL.

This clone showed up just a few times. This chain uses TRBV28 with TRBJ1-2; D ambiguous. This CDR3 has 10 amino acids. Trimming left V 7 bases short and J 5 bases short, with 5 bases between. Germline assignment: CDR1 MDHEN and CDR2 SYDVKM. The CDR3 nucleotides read TGTGCCAGCATGGGGTATGGCTACACCTTC. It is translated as CASMGYGYTF.

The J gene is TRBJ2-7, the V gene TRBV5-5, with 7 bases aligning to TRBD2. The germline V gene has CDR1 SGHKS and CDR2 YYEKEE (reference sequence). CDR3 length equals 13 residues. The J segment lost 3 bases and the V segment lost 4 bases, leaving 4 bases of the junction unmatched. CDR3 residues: CASSPGLNYEQYF. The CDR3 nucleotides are TGTGCCAGCAGCCCGGGACTAAACTACGAGCAGTACTTC.

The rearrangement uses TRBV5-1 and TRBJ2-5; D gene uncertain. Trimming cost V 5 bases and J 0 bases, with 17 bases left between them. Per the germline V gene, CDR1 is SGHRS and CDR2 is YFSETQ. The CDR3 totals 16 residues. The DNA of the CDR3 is TGCGCCAGCAGAAGAATTCTGTGGGGATACCAAGAGACCCAGTACTTC. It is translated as CASRRILWGYQETQYF.